In this sample, the clone carrying this TCR beta chain turned up once. The CDR3 consists of 16 residues. Only in-frame clones appear in the TCRdb table, and some are missing; sequencing was by immunoSEQ multiplex PCR. Counted here are 150,000 to 180,000 clones, about 90% occurring once; the ten biggest clones make up 0.5% to 0.6%. The record originates from a study of blood T cell repertoires in COVID-19. The sequence was collected from a man aged 50-59 years with acute or convalescent COVID-19. The gene calls are TRBV12-2 and TRBJ1-5; the DNA was not used to check the table's D call, TRBD1. TRBV12-2 is deemed a pseudogene. The sample comprised peripheral blood. CDR3 region: CASRSGNRTSHQPQHF. The CDR3 DNA follows: TGTGCAAGTCGCTCCGGCAATCGGACAAGCCATCAGCCCCAGCATTTT.